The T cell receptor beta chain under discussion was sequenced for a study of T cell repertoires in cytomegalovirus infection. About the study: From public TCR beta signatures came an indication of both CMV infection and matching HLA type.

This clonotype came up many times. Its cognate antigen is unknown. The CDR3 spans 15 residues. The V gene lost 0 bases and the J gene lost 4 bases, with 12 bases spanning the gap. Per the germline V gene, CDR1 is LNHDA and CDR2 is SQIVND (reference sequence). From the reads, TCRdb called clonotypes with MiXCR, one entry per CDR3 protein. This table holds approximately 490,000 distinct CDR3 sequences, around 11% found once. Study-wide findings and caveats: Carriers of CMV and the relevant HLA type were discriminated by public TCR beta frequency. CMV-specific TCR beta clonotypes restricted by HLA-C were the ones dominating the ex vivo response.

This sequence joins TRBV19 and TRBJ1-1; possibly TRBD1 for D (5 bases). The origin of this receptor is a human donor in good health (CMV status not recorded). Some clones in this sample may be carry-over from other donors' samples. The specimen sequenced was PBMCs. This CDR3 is CASSIEAGDRTEAFF. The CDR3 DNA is TGTGCCAGTAGTATAGAGGCGGGGGATCGCACTGAAGCTTTCTTT.